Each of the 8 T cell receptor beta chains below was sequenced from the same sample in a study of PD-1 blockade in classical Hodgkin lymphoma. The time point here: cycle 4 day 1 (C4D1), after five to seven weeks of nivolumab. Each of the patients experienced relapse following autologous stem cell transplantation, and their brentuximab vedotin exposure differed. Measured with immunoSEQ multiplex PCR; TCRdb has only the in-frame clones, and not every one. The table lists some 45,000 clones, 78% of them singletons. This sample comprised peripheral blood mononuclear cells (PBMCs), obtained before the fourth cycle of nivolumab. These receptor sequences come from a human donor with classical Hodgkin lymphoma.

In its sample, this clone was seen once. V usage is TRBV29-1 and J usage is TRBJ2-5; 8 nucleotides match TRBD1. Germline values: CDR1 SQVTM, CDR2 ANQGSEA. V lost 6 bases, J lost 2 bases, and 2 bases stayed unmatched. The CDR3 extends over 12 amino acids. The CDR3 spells CSVRTGQETQYF. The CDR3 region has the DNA TGCAGCGTCAGGACAGGGCAAGAGACCCAGTACTTC. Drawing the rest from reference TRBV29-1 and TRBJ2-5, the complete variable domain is SAVISQKPSRDICQRGTSLTIQCQVDSQVTMMFWYRQQPGQSLTLIATANQGSEATYESGFVIDKFPISRPNLTFSTLTVSNMSPEDSSIYLCSVRTGQETQYFGPGTRLLVL.

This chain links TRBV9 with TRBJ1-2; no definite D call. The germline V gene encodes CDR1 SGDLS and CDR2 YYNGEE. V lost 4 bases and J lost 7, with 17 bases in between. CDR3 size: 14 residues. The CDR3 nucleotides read TGTGCCAGCAGCTTTGACGGCACCGTACCTGGCTACACCTTC. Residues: CASSFDGTVPGYTF.

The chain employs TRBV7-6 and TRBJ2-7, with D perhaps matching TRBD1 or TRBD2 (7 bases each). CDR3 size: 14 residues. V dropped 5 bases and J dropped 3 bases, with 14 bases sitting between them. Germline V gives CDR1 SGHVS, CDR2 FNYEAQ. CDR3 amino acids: CASSGAGGGYEQYF. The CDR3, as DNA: TGTGCCAGCAGCGGAGCAGGGGGGGGCTACGAGCAGTACTTC.

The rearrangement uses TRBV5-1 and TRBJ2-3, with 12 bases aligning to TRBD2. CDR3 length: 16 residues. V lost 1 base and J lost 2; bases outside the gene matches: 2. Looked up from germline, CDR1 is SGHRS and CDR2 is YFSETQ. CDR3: CASSLLAGGLTDTQYF. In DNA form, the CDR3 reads TGCGCCAGCAGCTTGCTAGCGGGGGGGCTCACAGATACGCAGTATTTT.

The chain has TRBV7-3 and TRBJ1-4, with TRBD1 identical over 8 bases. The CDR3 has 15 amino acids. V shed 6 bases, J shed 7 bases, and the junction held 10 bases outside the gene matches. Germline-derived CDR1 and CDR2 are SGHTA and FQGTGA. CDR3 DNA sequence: TGTGCCAGCAGACAGCAGGGGGCGACTGGTGAAAAACTGTTTTTT. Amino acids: CASRQQGATGEKLFF.

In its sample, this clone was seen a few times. The CDR3 protein is CASSQGRAREGIYGYTF. The CDR3 region has the DNA TGTGCCAGCAGCCAAGGGCGGGCTCGGGAGGGAATATATGGCTACACCTTC. The V gene is TRBV14, the J gene TRBJ1-2; no clear D. The length of the CDR3 is 17 residues. Germline-derived CDR1 and CDR2 are SGHDN and FVKESK. Trimming removed 1 base at V and 5 bases at J, with 20 bases between.

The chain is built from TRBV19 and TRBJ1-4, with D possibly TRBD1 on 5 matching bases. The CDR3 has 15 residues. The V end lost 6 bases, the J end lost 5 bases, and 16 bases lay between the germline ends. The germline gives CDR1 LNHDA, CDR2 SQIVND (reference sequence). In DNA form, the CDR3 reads TGTGCCAGTAGCCCTAGGGGAGCCTACAATGAAAAACTGTTTTTT. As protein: CASSPRGAYNEKLFF.

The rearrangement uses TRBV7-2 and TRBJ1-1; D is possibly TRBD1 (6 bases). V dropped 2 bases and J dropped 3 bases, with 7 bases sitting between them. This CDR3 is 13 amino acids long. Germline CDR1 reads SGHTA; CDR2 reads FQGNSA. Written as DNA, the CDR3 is TGTGCCAGCAGCTTAAACAGGGACACTGAAGCTTTCTTT. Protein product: CASSLNRDTEAFF.